This T cell receptor (beta chain) was identified in a study of early T cells in non-severe SARS-CoV-2 infection. The CDR3 has 15 amino acids. Trimming took off 3 bases at V and 2 bases at J, with 14 bases between the two ends. From the 5' RACE reads, TCRdb called clonotypes with MiXCR, one entry per CDR3 protein. The sample carries under 30,000 distinct CDR3 sequences, approximately 5.1% recorded once. This clonotype has ten or more counts. This sequence was found in an adult who was a healthcare worker with PCR-confirmed SARS-CoV-2 infection or an uninfected control (not recorded which). The chain uses TRBV12-3 or TRBV12-4 and TRBJ2-7; D could derive from TRBD1 or TRBD2 (7 bases each). Sequencing was done on a sample of whole blood. As DNA, the CDR3 is TGTGCCAGCAGTTTTGGGTCAGGGGGGGCCTACGAGCAGTACTTC. This sequence encodes CASSFGSGGAYEQYF.